This entry lists 4 T cell receptor beta chains sequenced from one sample in a study of tissue T cells after allogeneic stem cell transplantation. Generated by immunoSEQ multiplex PCR, the TCRdb table keeps only in-frame clones and is missing some. The table lists about 25,000 clones, roughly 70% of them singletons. The material was tissue from the ileum, obtained at autopsy. Receptors were obtained from a female donor over 55 with lung cancer.

This clone has a handful of counts. V usage is TRBV7-6 and J usage is TRBJ1-5, with D tentatively TRBD1 (6 bases). Between the trimmed V and J ends, which lost 3 bases and 6 bases, there was a span of 15 bases. Germline V gene sequence: CDR1 SGHVS, CDR2 FNYEAQ. This CDR3 comprises 15 residues. The CDR3: CASSLGHGGRQPQHF. The CDR3 DNA reads TGTGCCAGCAGCTTGGGACATGGGGGACGTCAGCCCCAGCATTTT.

This chain connects TRBV18 to TRBJ1-4; weak D call: TRBD1 (5 bases). The V end lost 6 bases, the J end lost 4 bases, and 12 bases lay between the germline ends. The CDR3 sequence is 14 residues long. Germline lookup yields CDR1 KGHSH and CDR2 LQKENI. CDR3 region: CASSLRDRNEKLFF. CDR3 nucleotides: TGTGCCAGCTCGCTCCGGGACCGTAATGAAAAACTGTTTTTT.

The V call is TRBV5-1, the J call TRBJ2-6; D possibly corresponds to TRBD2 (5 bases). CDR3 length: 15 residues. Germline V gene data show CDR1 as SGHRS and CDR2 as YFSETQ. Trimming left V 2 bases short and J 0 bases short, with 6 bases between. The CDR3 DNA is TGCGCCAGCAGCTTCGGGGTCTCTGGGGCCAACGTCCTGACTTTC. Encoded protein: CASSFGVSGANVLTF. Full variable domain (outside the CDR3, taken from reference TRBV5-1 and TRBJ2-6): KAGVTQTPRYLIKTRGQQVTLSCSPISGHRSVSWYQQTPGQGLQFLFEYFSETQRNKGNFPGRFSGRQFSNSRSEMNVSTLELGDSALYLCASSFGVSGANVLTFGAGSRLTVL.

The chain uses TRBV6-1 and TRBJ1-3; possibly TRBD1 for D (5 bases). The V end was cut by 2 bases, the J end by 1 base, with 9 bases between. CDR1 is MNHNS, CDR2 SASEGT, per germline. The CDR3 loop spans 15 amino acids. DNA of the CDR3: TGTGCCAGCAGTGAAAGGGGTGATTCTGGAAACACCATATATTTT. Translated: CASSERGDSGNTIYF.